This is a list of T cell receptor beta chains from one sample in a study of response to subunit inactivated influenza vaccine. TCRdb ran MiXCR on the RT-PCR reads and lists one entry per CDR3 protein. Of over 800,000 distinct CDR3 sequences listed, approximately 22% were seen once; the top ten hold about a tenth. The sample consisted of PBMCs from blood, taken roughly 5 days after vaccination. The receptors stem from a man aged 50-59 years who received an inactivated influenza vaccine. The CDR3 runs from the conserved cysteine through the conserved F or W. D genes are given only for firm matches. Rows may omit the clone size; those that give it use once, few, many or a size class.

j_call: TRBJ2-3; v_call: TRBV5-1; d_call: -; clone_size: -; cdr3_aa: CASSPEGARDTQYF; cdr3_nt: TGCGCCAGCAGCCCGGAGGGGGCCCGAGATACGCAGTATTTT
j_call: TRBJ2-5; v_call: TRBV20-1; d_call: TRBD2; clone_size: few; cdr3_aa: CSARDSGTRKETQYF; cdr3_nt: TGCAGTGCTAGAGATTCCGGGACTAGAAAAGAGACCCAGTACTTC
j_call: TRBJ1-5; v_call: TRBV20-1; d_call: -; clone_size: -; cdr3_aa: CSARDRGENQPQHF; cdr3_nt: TGCAGTGCTAGAGATCGGGGGGAGAATCAGCCCCAGCATTTT
j_call: TRBJ2-1; v_call: TRBV20-1; d_call: -; clone_size: once; cdr3_aa: CSARGTWNEQFF; cdr3_nt: TGCAGTGCTAGAGGTACTTGGAATGAGCAGTTCTTC
j_call: TRBJ1-4; v_call: TRBV20-1; d_call: TRBD1; clone_size: -; cdr3_aa: CSARDQGTVNEKLFF; cdr3_nt: TGCAGTGCTAGAGATCAGGGGACAGTCAATGAAAAACTGTTTTTT
j_call: TRBJ2-6; v_call: TRBV29-1; d_call: TRBD1; clone_size: -; cdr3_aa: CSVETGAGANVLTF; cdr3_nt: TGCAGCGTTGAAACAGGGGCTGGGGCCAACGTCCTGACTTTC
j_call: TRBJ2-1; v_call: TRBV20-1; d_call: TRBD1; clone_size: -; cdr3_aa: CSALDRDRLYNEQFF; cdr3_nt: TGCAGTGCTCTTGACCGGGACAGGCTCTACAATGAGCAGTTCTTC
j_call: TRBJ1-5; v_call: TRBV28; d_call: -; clone_size: -; cdr3_aa: CASSLWGNAQTQHF; cdr3_nt: TGTGCCAGCAGTTTATGGGGGAATGCTCAGACCCAGCATTTT
j_call: TRBJ2-1; v_call: TRBV29-1; d_call: -; clone_size: few; cdr3_aa: CSAVGGGNEQFF; cdr3_nt: TGCAGCGCCGTAGGGGGAGGGAATGAGCAGTTCTTC
j_call: TRBJ2-1; v_call: TRBV3-1; d_call: TRBD1; clone_size: -; cdr3_aa: CASSPQGRTYNEQFF; cdr3_nt: TGTGCCAGCAGCCCACAGGGGCGCACCTACAATGAGCAGTTCTTC
j_call: TRBJ2-5; v_call: TRBV12-3/TRBV12-4; d_call: -; clone_size: -; cdr3_aa: CASSQNSGSGETQYF; cdr3_nt: TGTGCCAGCAGTCAAAACAGTGGATCCGGGGAGACCCAGTACTTC
j_call: TRBJ2-3; v_call: TRBV20-1; d_call: TRBD2; clone_size: few; cdr3_aa: CSARARTGLAGGMDTQYF; cdr3_nt: TGCAGTGCTAGAGCCCGAACAGGACTAGCGGGGGGGATGGATACGCAGTATTTT
j_call: TRBJ2-5; v_call: TRBV20-1; d_call: TRBD2; clone_size: few; cdr3_aa: CSARPGTSGSETQYF; cdr3_nt: TGCAGTGCTAGGCCGGGGACTAGCGGGAGCGAGACCCAGTACTTC
j_call: TRBJ1-5; v_call: TRBV20-1; d_call: TRBD1; clone_size: -; cdr3_aa: CSASNRDRGAGQPQHF; cdr3_nt: TGCAGTGCCTCGAACCGGGACAGGGGGGCCGGCCAGCCCCAGCATTTT
j_call: TRBJ2-5; v_call: TRBV4-1; d_call: TRBD1; clone_size: few; cdr3_aa: CASSQDRRTGGLETQYF; cdr3_nt: TGCGCCAGCAGCCAAGATCGGAGGACAGGGGGCTTGGAGACCCAGTACTTC
j_call: TRBJ2-7; v_call: TRBV6-2/TRBV6-3; d_call: TRBD2; clone_size: few; cdr3_aa: CASRTGTTSRGSYEQYF; cdr3_nt: TGTGCCAGCAGGACCGGGACTACCTCCCGGGGCTCCTACGAGCAGTACTTC
j_call: TRBJ2-1; v_call: TRBV5-1; d_call: TRBD1; clone_size: -; cdr3_aa: CASSPNGQGVIEQFF; cdr3_nt: TGCGCCAGCAGCCCGAACGGACAGGGGGTAATTGAGCAGTTCTTC
j_call: TRBJ1-1; v_call: TRBV24-1; d_call: -; clone_size: -; cdr3_aa: CATREGMNTEAFF; cdr3_nt: TGTGCCACAAGGGAGGGGATGAACACTGAAGCTTTCTTT
j_call: TRBJ2-1; v_call: TRBV5-1; d_call: -; clone_size: many; cdr3_aa: CASRDYNEQFF; cdr3_nt: TGCGCCAGCAGGGACTACAATGAGCAGTTCTTC
j_call: TRBJ2-1; v_call: TRBV5-6; d_call: -; clone_size: few; cdr3_aa: CASSLGPAVYNEQFF; cdr3_nt: TGTGCCAGCAGCTTGGGGCCAGCGGTATACAATGAGCAGTTCTTC
j_call: TRBJ1-5; v_call: TRBV5-1; d_call: -; clone_size: few; cdr3_aa: CASSFDGYSNQPQHF; cdr3_nt: TGCGCCAGCAGCTTCGACGGTTATAGCAATCAGCCCCAGCATTTT
j_call: TRBJ1-5; v_call: TRBV20-1; d_call: TRBD1; clone_size: few; cdr3_aa: CSASAQGGQPQHF; cdr3_nt: TGCAGTGCTAGCGCCCAGGGGGGCCAGCCCCAGCATTTT
j_call: TRBJ2-3; v_call: TRBV12-3/TRBV12-4; d_call: -; clone_size: -; cdr3_aa: CASSAAERTDTQYF; cdr3_nt: TGTGCCAGCAGTGCCGCGGAGCGCACAGATACGCAGTATTTT
j_call: TRBJ1-6; v_call: TRBV9; d_call: -; clone_size: -; cdr3_aa: CASSVGGRVNSPLHF; cdr3_nt: TGTGCCAGCAGCGTAGGCGGCAGGGTAAATTCACCCCTCCACTTT
j_call: TRBJ2-5; v_call: TRBV5-6; d_call: -; clone_size: -; cdr3_aa: CASSFVGGQETQYF; cdr3_nt: TGTGCCAGCAGCTTTGTCGGAGGCCAAGAGACCCAGTACTTC
j_call: TRBJ1-5; v_call: TRBV20-1; d_call: -; clone_size: -; cdr3_aa: CSAAQDTRSQPQHF; cdr3_nt: TGCAGTGCAGCACAGGACACGAGGAGTCAGCCCCAGCATTTT
j_call: TRBJ2-7; v_call: TRBV5-1; d_call: TRBD1; clone_size: -; cdr3_aa: CASSLSGQGHEQYF; cdr3_nt: TGCGCCAGCAGCTTGTCAGGACAGGGCCACGAGCAGTACTTC
j_call: TRBJ2-1; v_call: TRBV19; d_call: -; clone_size: -; cdr3_aa: CASSILSRGLINEQFF; cdr3_nt: TGTGCCAGTAGTATACTTTCACGCGGGCTAATAAATGAGCAGTTCTTC
j_call: TRBJ2-5; v_call: TRBV20-1; d_call: -; clone_size: few; cdr3_aa: CSANGASEGIETQYF; cdr3_nt: TGCAGTGCTAACGGGGCCTCGGAAGGGATAGAGACCCAGTACTTC
j_call: TRBJ1-1; v_call: TRBV7-9; d_call: -; clone_size: -; cdr3_aa: CASSLNKGFTEAFF; cdr3_nt: TGTGCCAGCAGCTTAAATAAGGGGTTCACTGAAGCTTTCTTT
j_call: TRBJ2-1; v_call: TRBV20-1; d_call: TRBD2; clone_size: -; cdr3_aa: CSARDHYERTSAYNEQFF; cdr3_nt: TGCAGTGCTAGAGATCATTACGAACGGACTAGCGCCTACAATGAGCAGTTCTTC
j_call: TRBJ2-7; v_call: TRBV7-9; d_call: -; clone_size: few; cdr3_aa: CASSSPWTYEQYF; cdr3_nt: TGTGCCAGCAGCTCACCTTGGACCTACGAGCAGTACTTC
j_call: TRBJ1-2; v_call: TRBV5-1; d_call: TRBD1; clone_size: -; cdr3_aa: CASSLGTGRANYGYTF; cdr3_nt: TGCGCCAGCAGCTTGGGGACAGGACGAGCTAACTATGGCTACACCTTC
j_call: TRBJ1-1; v_call: TRBV25-1; d_call: -; clone_size: many; cdr3_aa: CASSEVGGLAFF; cdr3_nt: TGTGCCAGCAGTGAGGTCGGGGGGCTGGCTTTCTTT
j_call: TRBJ2-1; v_call: TRBV29-1; d_call: -; clone_size: -; cdr3_aa: CSVARGIGNEQFF; cdr3_nt: TGCAGCGTTGCCAGGGGTATCGGGAATGAGCAGTTCTTC
j_call: TRBJ2-2; v_call: TRBV13; d_call: -; clone_size: -; cdr3_aa: CASSPGLRSGELFF; cdr3_nt: TGTGCCAGCAGCCCGGGCCTACGCAGCGGGGAGCTGTTTTTT
j_call: TRBJ2-7; v_call: TRBV27; d_call: TRBD2; clone_size: -; cdr3_aa: CASSLLAGAPYYEQYF; cdr3_nt: TGTGCCAGCAGTTTATTGGCGGGAGCCCCTTACTACGAGCAGTACTTC
j_call: TRBJ2-7; v_call: TRBV2; d_call: TRBD1; clone_size: -; cdr3_aa: CASSDRGRYNEQYF; cdr3_nt: TGTGCCAGCAGTGACAGGGGGCGATATAACGAGCAGTACTTC
j_call: TRBJ2-2; v_call: TRBV7-8; d_call: TRBD1; clone_size: -; cdr3_aa: CASSTEGGLNTGELFF; cdr3_nt: TGTGCCAGCAGCACCGAAGGGGGCCTAAACACCGGGGAGCTGTTTTTT
j_call: TRBJ2-3; v_call: TRBV7-2; d_call: -; clone_size: -; cdr3_aa: CASSSQVGGGRADTQYF; cdr3_nt: TGTGCCAGCAGCTCACAGGTTGGGGGGGGCAGGGCAGATACGCAGTATTTT
j_call: TRBJ1-1; v_call: TRBV12-3/TRBV12-4; d_call: -; clone_size: few; cdr3_aa: CASSLGSHGDTEAFF; cdr3_nt: TGTGCCAGCAGTTTAGGTTCCCACGGAGACACTGAAGCTTTCTTT
j_call: TRBJ2-1; v_call: TRBV7-2; d_call: TRBD2; clone_size: -; cdr3_aa: CASTRWGGGYNEQFF; cdr3_nt: TGTGCCAGCACCCGCTGGGGGGGGGGTTACAATGAGCAGTTCTTC
j_call: TRBJ2-7; v_call: TRBV10-3; d_call: TRBD2; clone_size: few; cdr3_aa: CAISESTSGGLEQYF; cdr3_nt: TGTGCCATCAGTGAATCGACTAGCGGGGGGTTGGAGCAGTACTTC
j_call: TRBJ1-1; v_call: TRBV10-3; d_call: -; clone_size: -; cdr3_aa: CAIGQGTATEAFF; cdr3_nt: TGTGCCATCGGGCAGGGGACCGCCACTGAAGCTTTCTTT
j_call: TRBJ2-7; v_call: TRBV20-1; d_call: -; clone_size: few; cdr3_aa: CSARESLRTLYEQYF; cdr3_nt: TGCAGTGCTAGAGAGAGTTTACGGACTCTCTACGAGCAGTACTTC
j_call: TRBJ2-5; v_call: TRBV7-2; d_call: -; clone_size: few; cdr3_aa: CASSLVYKETQYF; cdr3_nt: TGTGCCAGCAGCTTAGTCTACAAAGAGACCCAGTACTTC
j_call: TRBJ2-4; v_call: TRBV7-9; d_call: TRBD2; clone_size: few; cdr3_aa: CASSSWTSMNIQYF; cdr3_nt: TGTGCCAGCAGCTCCTGGACTAGTATGAACATTCAGTACTTC
j_call: TRBJ2-7; v_call: TRBV12-3/TRBV12-4; d_call: TRBD1; clone_size: -; cdr3_aa: CASSRQGLYEQYF; cdr3_nt: TGTGCCAGCAGTCGACAGGGTCTCTACGAGCAGTACTTC
j_call: TRBJ2-7; v_call: TRBV10-3; d_call: -; clone_size: -; cdr3_aa: CAISELWGGKTRNKTYEQYF; cdr3_nt: TGTGCCATCAGTGAGTTATGGGGAGGCAAAACCCGAAATAAAACCTACGAGCAGTACTTC
j_call: TRBJ2-5; v_call: TRBV6-1; d_call: TRBD2; clone_size: many; cdr3_aa: CASSELAGVGETQYF; cdr3_nt: TGTGCCAGCAGCGAACTAGCGGGAGTTGGGGAGACCCAGTACTTC
j_call: TRBJ2-7; v_call: TRBV3-1; d_call: -; clone_size: -; cdr3_aa: CASSQEIPEGTDFRSSYEQYF; cdr3_nt: TGTGCCAGCAGCCAAGAAATTCCGGAGGGGACAGACTTCCGTTCTTCCTACGAGCAGTACTTC
j_call: TRBJ2-7; v_call: TRBV5-1; d_call: TRBD2; clone_size: many; cdr3_aa: CASRRGDYEQYF; cdr3_nt: TGCGCCAGCAGACGGGGGGACTACGAGCAGTACTTC
j_call: TRBJ2-3; v_call: TRBV20-1; d_call: -; clone_size: -; cdr3_aa: CSARAQDWASTDTQYF; cdr3_nt: TGCAGTGCTAGAGCTCAGGACTGGGCTAGCACAGATACGCAGTATTTT
j_call: TRBJ2-1; v_call: TRBV20-1; d_call: TRBD2; clone_size: -; cdr3_aa: CSALLGGSSYNEQFF; cdr3_nt: TGCAGTGCTCTTTTGGGAGGGAGCTCCTACAATGAGCAGTTCTTC
j_call: TRBJ2-1; v_call: TRBV20-1; d_call: -; clone_size: many; cdr3_aa: CSARAGRRASYNEQFF; cdr3_nt: TGCAGTGCTAGAGCGGGCCGACGGGCGTCCTACAATGAGCAGTTCTTC
j_call: TRBJ2-7; v_call: TRBV11-2; d_call: TRBD2; clone_size: -; cdr3_aa: CASSPGTSGILGEQYF; cdr3_nt: TGTGCCAGCAGCCCGGGGACTAGCGGGATTCTAGGGGAGCAGTACTTC